Here is one T cell receptor (beta chain) with its context. These data are taken from a study of blood T cell repertoires in COVID-19. One Seattle source followed patients from active infection through their disease course. Profiling relied on immunoSEQ multiplex PCR, and the TCRdb table lists in-frame clones only, not all of them. This sample carries 450,000 or so clones, about nine tenths of them seen once, and the ten largest clones take around 1.5%. The sequenced material came from peripheral blood. This clonotype originated in a woman aged 40 to 50 with COVID-19, enrolled during active disease.

DNA of the CDR3: TGTGCCAGCAGTTATGGGGGAGGAGGGGATCATACGCAGTATTTT. Protein: CASSYGGGGDHTQYF. The chain carries TRBV28 and TRBJ2-3; the D gene is possibly TRBD2 (6 bases). Trimming removed 4 bases from V and 7 bases from J, with 18 bases in between. From germline, CDR1 is MDHEN and CDR2 SYDVKM. CDR3 size: 15 residues.